This T cell receptor beta chain was identified in a study of T cells in Graves' hyperthyroidism and ophthalmopathy. Study details: Before treatment of any kind, peripheral blood was taken at initial diagnosis.

This clonotype occurred many times. Antigen: not known. Orbital computed tomography, thyroid ultrasound, serum thyroxine and TRAb, and clinical symptoms together informed the diagnoses. Fresh peripheral blood, 8 to 10 ml of it, supplied the PBMCs. The V gene's germline CDR1 is SEHNR and CDR2 FQNEAQ (reference sequence). This CDR3 contains 15 residues. V gave up 5 bases and J gave up 0 bases, with 8 bases separating them. Study-level findings and limits: Among clonotypes expanded in thyroid above 0.001, most were also found in blood.

From RNA transcripts, TCR beta CDR3 regions were amplified. HTBI primers were employed in a first-round RT-PCR of the TCR CDR3. One entry per CDR3 protein, called by TCRdb with MiXCR from the multiplex PCR reads. The table shows 300,000 to 400,000 distinct CDR3 sequences, with around 20% occurring only once. V and J are TRBV7-9 and TRBJ2-6; D unclear. Source material: blood. This receptor was taken from a woman aged 45-65 years with Graves' hyperthyroidism. CDR3 DNA: TGTGCCAGCAGCCAAGACGTCTCTGGGGCCAACGTCCTGACTTTC. Translation: CASSQDVSGANVLTF. The full variable domain, in which reference TRBV7-9 and TRBJ2-6 provide the parts outside the CDR3, is DTGVSQNPRHKITKRGQNVTFRCDPISEHNRLYWYRQTLGQGPEFLTYFQNEAQLEKSRLLSDRFSAERPKGSFSTLEIQRTEQGDSAMYLCASSQDVSGANVLTFGAGSRLTVL.